A selection of T cell receptor beta chains follows, all from one sample in a study of post-analysis software for immune sequencing data. MiXCR, applied by TCRdb to the PCR reads, yields one record per CDR3 protein. There are roughly 150,000 distinct CDR3 sequences in the sample; 36% occur only once, and under 30% lies in the top ten. The starting material was blood, obtained after autologous hematopoietic stem cell transplantation. Every receptor here comes from a girl aged 10-17 years with multiple sclerosis. CDR3s include the opening cysteine and the closing phenylalanine or tryptophan. The order of the fields is V gene, CDR3 protein.

v_call: TRBV10-3
cdr3_aa: CAISEWTRYNEQFF

v_call: TRBV10-3
cdr3_aa: CAISEALGLEQYF

v_call: TRBV11-1
cdr3_aa: CASGQGDTEAFF

v_call: TRBV2
cdr3_aa: CASSAEWGQPTGGKGYTF

v_call: TRBV20-1
cdr3_aa: CSGEKAETQYF

v_call: TRBV10-3
cdr3_aa: CAISLAGSYEQYF

v_call: TRBV12-3/TRBV12-4
cdr3_aa: CASSQRSETQYF

v_call: TRBV12-3/TRBV12-4
cdr3_aa: CASTGAGLDEQYF

v_call: TRBV6-5
cdr3_aa: CASREPGTGGSQYF

v_call: TRBV5-1
cdr3_aa: CASSLTGIGGYDEQFF

v_call: TRBV30
cdr3_aa: CAWRDGDTEAFF

v_call: TRBV20-1
cdr3_aa: CSALAYEQFF

v_call: TRBV20-1
cdr3_aa: CSATLPTSGSNVQFF

v_call: TRBV6-2/TRBV6-3
cdr3_aa: CASSLPSGRQNYEQYF

v_call: TRBV11-2
cdr3_aa: CASSLNWEGPTDTQYF

v_call: TRBV3-1
cdr3_aa: CASSQGTENSPLHF

v_call: TRBV13
cdr3_aa: CASSPGRDGYTF

v_call: TRBV27
cdr3_aa: CASSLRDSQRDEQFF

v_call: TRBV29-1
cdr3_aa: CSVDRQGTYEQYF

v_call: TRBV29-1
cdr3_aa: CSVAGGVSQPQHF

v_call: TRBV19
cdr3_aa: CASSIYNSYEQYF

v_call: TRBV7-2
cdr3_aa: CASSFLSGRAAEQYF

v_call: TRBV20-1
cdr3_aa: CSAGATGGVSPLHF

v_call: TRBV4-2
cdr3_aa: CASSRYGDEQYF

v_call: TRBV7-8
cdr3_aa: CACSDGLSSTDTQYF

v_call: TRBV7-6
cdr3_aa: CASSRGDGTDTQYF

v_call: TRBV6-1
cdr3_aa: CASSTPSGGQGLSYEQYF

v_call: TRBV6-1
cdr3_aa: CASSVAGGNTYEQYF

v_call: TRBV28
cdr3_aa: CASTGISYNEQFF

v_call: TRBV28
cdr3_aa: CASSSTGVYGYTF

v_call: TRBV28
cdr3_aa: CASSLDGYPDNEQFF

v_call: TRBV10-3
cdr3_aa: CAISATSNEQFF

v_call: TRBV19
cdr3_aa: CASSIVWPDTQYF

v_call: TRBV7-2
cdr3_aa: CASTSGTSSVNEQFF

v_call: TRBV7-2
cdr3_aa: CASSLVDRGGETQYF

v_call: TRBV4-3
cdr3_aa: CASSQNRGAAYEQCF

v_call: TRBV18
cdr3_aa: CASSPPGAGLHNEQFF

v_call: TRBV3-1
cdr3_aa: CASSQDLLADTQYF

v_call: TRBV7-9
cdr3_aa: CASSLATSGVNEQFF

v_call: TRBV27
cdr3_aa: CASSLASGGSTDTQYF

v_call: TRBV28
cdr3_aa: CASSFGLIPAFPYEQYF

v_call: TRBV20-1
cdr3_aa: CSAPGLADYEQYF

v_call: TRBV29-1
cdr3_aa: CSVEGMGSYNEQFF

v_call: TRBV20-1
cdr3_aa: CSARREAGGISYNEQFF

v_call: TRBV20-1
cdr3_aa: CSARDMRAGYQETQYF

v_call: TRBV29-1
cdr3_aa: CSVQDSEYYEQYF

v_call: TRBV7-3
cdr3_aa: CASSLQGGTSYEQYF

v_call: TRBV5-1
cdr3_aa: CASSHSGLAQEKLFF

v_call: TRBV6-2/TRBV6-3
cdr3_aa: CASSFVLNTEAFF

v_call: TRBV12-3/TRBV12-4
cdr3_aa: CASSFQDQPQHF

v_call: TRBV15
cdr3_aa: CATSRRGGSSYNEQFF

v_call: TRBV20-1
cdr3_aa: CSAEDRVGYGYTF

v_call: TRBV29-1
cdr3_aa: CSARTGADQPQHF

v_call: TRBV20-1
cdr3_aa: CSASGTGHGYTF

v_call: TRBV7-2
cdr3_aa: CASSSRGSGANVLTF